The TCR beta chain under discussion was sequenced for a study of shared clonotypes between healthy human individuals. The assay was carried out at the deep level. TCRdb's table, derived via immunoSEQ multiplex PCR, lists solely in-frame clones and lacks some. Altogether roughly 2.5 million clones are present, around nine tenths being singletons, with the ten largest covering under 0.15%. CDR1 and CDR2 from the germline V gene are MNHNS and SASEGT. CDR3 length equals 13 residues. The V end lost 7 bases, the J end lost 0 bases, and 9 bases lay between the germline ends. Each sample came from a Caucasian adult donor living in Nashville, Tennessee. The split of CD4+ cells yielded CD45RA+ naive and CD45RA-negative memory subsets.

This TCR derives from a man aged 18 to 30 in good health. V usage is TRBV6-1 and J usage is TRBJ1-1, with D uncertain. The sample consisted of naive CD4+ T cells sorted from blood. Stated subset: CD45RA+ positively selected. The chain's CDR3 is CASTPRLNTEAFF. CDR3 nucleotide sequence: TGTGCCAGCACGCCCCGTCTGAACACTGAAGCTTTCTTT.